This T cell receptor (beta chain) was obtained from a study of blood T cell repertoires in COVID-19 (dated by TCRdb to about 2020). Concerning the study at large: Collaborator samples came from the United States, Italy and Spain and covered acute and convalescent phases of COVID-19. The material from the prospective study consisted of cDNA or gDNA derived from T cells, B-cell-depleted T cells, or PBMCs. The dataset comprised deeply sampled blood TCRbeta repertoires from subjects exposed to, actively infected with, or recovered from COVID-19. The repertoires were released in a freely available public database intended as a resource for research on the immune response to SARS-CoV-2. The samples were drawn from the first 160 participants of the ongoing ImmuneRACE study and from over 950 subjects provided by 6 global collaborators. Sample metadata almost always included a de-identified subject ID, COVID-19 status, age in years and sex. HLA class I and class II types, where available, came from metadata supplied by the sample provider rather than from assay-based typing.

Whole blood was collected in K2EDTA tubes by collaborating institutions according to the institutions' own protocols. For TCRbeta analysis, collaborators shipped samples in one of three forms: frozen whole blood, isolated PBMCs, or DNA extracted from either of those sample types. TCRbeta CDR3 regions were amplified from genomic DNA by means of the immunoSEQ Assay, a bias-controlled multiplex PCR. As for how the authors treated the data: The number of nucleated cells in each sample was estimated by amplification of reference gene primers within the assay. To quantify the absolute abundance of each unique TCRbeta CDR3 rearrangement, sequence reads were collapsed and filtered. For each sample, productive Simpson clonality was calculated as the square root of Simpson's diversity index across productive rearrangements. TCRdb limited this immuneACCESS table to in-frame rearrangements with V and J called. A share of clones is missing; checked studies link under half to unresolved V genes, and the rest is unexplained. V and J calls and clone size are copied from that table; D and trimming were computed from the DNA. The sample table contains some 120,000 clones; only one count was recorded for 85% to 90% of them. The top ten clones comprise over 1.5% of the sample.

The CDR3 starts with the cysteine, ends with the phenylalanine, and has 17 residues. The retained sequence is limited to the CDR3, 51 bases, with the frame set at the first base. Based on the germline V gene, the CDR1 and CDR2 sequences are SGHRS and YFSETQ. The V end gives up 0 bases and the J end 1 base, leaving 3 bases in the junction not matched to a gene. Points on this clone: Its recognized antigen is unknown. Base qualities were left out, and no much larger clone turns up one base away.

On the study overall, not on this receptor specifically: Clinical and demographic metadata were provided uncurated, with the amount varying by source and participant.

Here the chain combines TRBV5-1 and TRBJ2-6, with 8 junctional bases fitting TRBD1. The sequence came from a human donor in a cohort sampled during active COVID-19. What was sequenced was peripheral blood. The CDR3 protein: CASSLGGQGSGANVLTF. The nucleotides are TGCGCCAGCAGCTTGGGAGGACAGGGATCTGGGGCCAACGTCCTGACTTTC. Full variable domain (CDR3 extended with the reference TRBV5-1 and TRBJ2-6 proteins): KAGVTQTPRYLIKTRGQQVTLSCSPISGHRSVSWYQQTPGQGLQFLFEYFSETQRNKGNFPGRFSGRQFSNSRSEMNVSTLELGDSALYLCASSLGGQGSGANVLTFGAGSRLTVL.